This TCR beta chain came from a study of T-cell memory formation after mild COVID-19. CDR1 and CDR2 from the germline V gene are SNHLY and FYNNEI. V was clipped by 6 bases and J by 0 bases; unmatched bases: 5. The CDR3 is 15 residues long. TCRdb re-called the 5' RACE reads through MiXCR, storing one row per CDR3 protein. This sample carries hundreds of thousands of distinct CDR3 sequences, 15% to 20% of them seen once, and the ten largest clones take more than 9%. The chain links TRBV2 to TRBJ2-1, with TRBD2 matching 7 bases. The sequence derives from an adult woman who had mild COVID-19 (a few samples of this study predate the infection). Cell type and time point are not known. Sequenced sample: PBMCs or a T cell subset sorted from them (not recorded which). CDR3 nucleotide sequence: TGTGCCAGCAGCGAGGAGCGGGGCTCCTACAATGAGCAGTTCTTC. This translates into CASSEERGSYNEQFF.